This T cell receptor (beta chain) was captured in a study of patients and donors after allogeneic stem cell transplantation. V lost 2 bases, J lost 1 base, and 7 bases stayed unmatched. The CDR3 covers 16 residues. In germline, CDR1 is SGHRS, CDR2 YFSETQ. MiXCR was run by TCRdb on the RT-PCR reads, yielding one entry per CDR3 protein. The sample consists of 800,000 to 1,000,000 distinct CDR3 sequences, around 17% of them appearing once. The source is a human donor who was either an allogeneic HSCT recipient or a stem cell or donor lymphocyte infusion donor (not recorded which). It is not recorded whose cells these are; they may come from a transplant donor. The J gene is TRBJ2-5, the V gene TRBV5-1; 8 nucleotides align to TRBD2. Material: blood, either unsorted or a sorted T cell fraction (not recorded which). The CDR3 DNA is TGCGCCAGCAGCTTAAATCACGGGGGGGTCCAAGAGACCCAGTACTTC. Translating gives CASSLNHGGVQETQYF.